Included here is one TCR beta chain sequence, with context. Per the study methods: Cell counts per sample came from amplifying reference gene primers. Measured with immunoSEQ multiplex PCR; TCRdb has only the in-frame clones, and not every one. Clonal size and the V and J genes are those of that table, whereas D and trimming came from the DNA. Among 650,000 to 800,000 clones listed, about 90% were seen once. This specimen comes from a study of blood T cell repertoires in COVID-19. As for the study in general: Samples representing acute and convalescent COVID-19 were sourced from the United States, Italy and Spain. T cells, B-cell-depleted T cells, or PBMCs supplied cDNA or gDNA.

The CDR3 has 15 amino acids. The germline gives CDR1 LGHDT, CDR2 YNNKEL (reference sequence). The V segment lost 6 bases and the J segment 1 base; nucleotides outside the gene matches: 3. The sequence came from a young woman with acute or convalescent COVID-19. This chain uses TRBV3-1 (or the pseudogene TRBV3-2) with TRBJ2-3; the match to TRBD2 covers 11 bases. Sequencing used peripheral blood. CDR3 amino acids: CASSKLAGGTDTQYF. DNA of the CDR3: TGTGCCAGCAGTAAACTAGCGGGAGGCACAGATACGCAGTATTTT.